By frequency in the sample, the clone carrying this T cell receptor beta chain is large. This sample stems from a study of PD-1 blockade in classical Hodgkin lymphoma. The assay was immunoSEQ multiplex PCR, and TCRdb's table has in-frame clones only and misses some. The sample shows 3,000 or so clones, 70% to 80% of them seen only once. The CDR3 is 14 amino acids. The germline V gene has CDR1 LGHNA and CDR2 YNFKEQ. V gave up 6 bases and J gave up 6 bases; unmatched junction bases: 5. The sample's time point: newly diagnosed, previously untreated cHL patient sample. Magnetic negative selection of thawed PBMCs yielded the CD8+ T cells.

The sample taken for sequencing was CD8+ T cells from blood. This clonotype was obtained from a human donor with classical Hodgkin lymphoma. The chain carries TRBV4-2 and TRBJ2-1; 10 bases line up with TRBD2. In DNA, the CDR3 is TGTGCCAGCAGGCCTAGCGGGAGCTCCAATGAGCAGTTCTTC. Its translation: CASRPSGSSNEQFF.